Each of the 5 T cell receptor beta chains below was sequenced from the same sample in a study of blood T cell repertoires in COVID-19. The repertoire was sequenced with immunoSEQ multiplex PCR; TCRdb's copy has only in-frame clones and lacks some. The sample holds 100,000 or so clones, about 89% seen once. Source material: peripheral blood. The source is a human donor with acute or convalescent COVID-19. The donor label of this sample is uncertain.

This chain links TRBV5-1 with TRBJ2-2; 11 bases fit TRBD2. V shed 3 bases, J shed 5 bases, and the junction held 6 bases outside the gene matches. Germline-derived CDR1 and CDR2 are SGHRS and YFSETQ. The CDR3 is 16 residues long. CDR3 sequence reads: CASSSGSSGGTGELFF. The CDR3 region has the DNA TGCGCCAGCAGCTCGGGCTCTAGCGGGGGGACCGGGGAGCTGTTTTTT.

This clone was observed a handful of times. The junction departs from germline at one end; a sequencing error may be responsible. The chain joins TRBV7-2 to TRBJ1-2; 7 nucleotides line up with TRBD1. Looked up from germline, CDR1 is SGHTA and CDR2 is FQGNSA. The CDR3 consists of 13 residues. CDR3: CASSSHWDRGALF. CDR3 nucleotides: TGTGCCAGCAGCTCCCACTGGGACAGAGGGGCCCTCTTC.

The chain has TRBV6-2 or TRBV6-3 and TRBJ2-1; either TRBD1 or TRBD2 may supply D (6 bases each). The CDR3 extends over 11 amino acids. The germline gives CDR1 MNHEY, CDR2 SVGEGT. The germline V and J ends were trimmed by 6 bases and 11 bases, with 11 bases remaining between them. Here the CDR3 reads CASSQGRKQFF. CDR3 DNA: TGTGCCAGCAGCCAGGGGAGGAAGCAGTTCTTC.

J is TRBJ1-2 and V is TRBV9; D possibly corresponds to TRBD1 (5 bases). Germline CDR1 is SGDLS and CDR2 is YYNGEE. Trimming pared 3 bases from V and 3 bases from J, leaving 12 bases between. This CDR3 has 14 amino acids. The CDR3 loop reads CASSAELGHYGYTF. CDR3 nucleotide sequence: TGTGCCAGCAGCGCGGAGCTGGGGCACTATGGCTACACCTTC.

This chain joins TRBV7-2 and TRBJ2-5; D is possibly TRBD1 (6 bases). In germline, CDR1 is SGHTA, CDR2 FQGNSA. This CDR3 has 15 amino acids. V was trimmed by 4 bases and J by 5 bases, leaving 17 bases between them. The CDR3, as DNA: TGTGCCAGCAGCTCCACAGGGATTGCACAGGAGACCCAGTACTTC. Translating gives CASSSTGIAQETQYF.